Listed here are 13 T cell receptor beta chains from one sample, sequenced in a study of shared clonotypes between healthy human individuals. The repertoire was sequenced with immunoSEQ multiplex PCR; TCRdb's copy has only in-frame clones and lacks some. This table has over 850,000 clones, about 84% appearing once. The sequencing sample was made of memory CD4+ T cells from PBMCs. The subset here: CD45RA-negative fraction. These receptors all come from a young man in good health. Some clones in this sample may be carry-over from other donors' samples.

The V gene is TRBV5-4, the J gene TRBJ2-2; D gene unclear. Trimming stripped 4 bases from V and 1 base from J, with 11 bases between. Germline V gene data show CDR1 as SGHNT and CDR2 as YYREEE (reference sequence). The CDR3 extends over 15 amino acids. The CDR3 region is CASSKDGRNTGELFF. CDR3 coding DNA: TGTGCCAGCAGCAAGGACGGCAGGAACACCGGGGAGCTGTTTTTT.

Regarding this clone: Other nucleotide sequences from this sample produce the same CDR3. The chain recombines TRBV28 with TRBJ1-1; D unresolved. Germline lookup yields CDR1 MDHEN and CDR2 SYDVKM. CDR3 size: 12 residues. V shed 2 bases and J shed 4 bases, with 5 bases lying between them. The CDR3 DNA is TGTGCCAGCAGTTTAGTCGGCACTGAAGCTTTCTTT. Translated: CASSLVGTEAFF.

This chain links TRBV23-1 with TRBJ2-4; maybe TRBD2 (5 bases). TRBV23-1 is reported as an ORF; its role is uncertain. This CDR3 region has 16 residues. V was pared by 4 bases and J by 0 bases, with 13 bases between. The CDR3 reads CASSPPGYLAKNIQYF. DNA of the CDR3: TGCGCCAGCAGTCCACCGGGGTACCTAGCCAAAAACATTCAGTACTTC.

The CDR3 DNA follows: TGTGCCAGCAGCTTCGATTCCCGAGGCACTGAAGCTTTCTTT. It codes for CASSFDSRGTEAFF. V usage is TRBV5-4 and J usage is TRBJ1-1, with D uncertain. The germline V gene has CDR1 SGHNT and CDR2 YYREEE (reference sequence). The V gene lost 2 bases and the J gene lost 4 bases, with 12 bases spanning the gap. The CDR3 is 14 residues long.

As regards this clone: A junction end diverges from the germline sequence, so it may reflect a read error. This sequence joins TRBV11-3 and TRBJ1-1, with a possible D match to TRBD1 (6 bases). The germline gives CDR1 SGHNT, CDR2 YENEEA. CDR3 length: 14 residues. The DNA of the CDR3 is TGTGCCAGCAGTTTAGGGAGGGGGAGTACTGAAGCTTTCTTT. Encoded protein: CASSLGRGSTEAFF.

V and J are TRBV11-1 and TRBJ1-2, with TRBD1 matching over 9 bases. Per the germline V gene, CDR1 is SGHAT and CDR2 is FQDESV (reference sequence). The CDR3 sequence is 13 residues long. V lost 5 bases to trimming and J lost 5 bases; unmatched junction nucleotides: 3. The CDR3 nucleotides are TGTGCCAGCAGCGATGACAGGGGGTATGGCTACACCTTC. Its protein product is CASSDDRGYGYTF.

The genes are TRBV28 and TRBJ2-1; TRBD2 agrees at 7 bases. Unmatched junction bases numbered 4, after V lost 5 bases and J lost 12 bases. The CDR3 sequence is 11 residues long. CDR1 and CDR2 from the germline V gene are MDHEN and SYDVKM. The CDR3 loop reads CASSPQRGQFF. DNA for the CDR3: TGTGCCAGCAGTCCGCAGCGGGGGCAGTTCTTC.

This chain connects TRBV28 to TRBJ2-2; D remains ambiguous. This CDR3 is built from 14 residues. Germline V gene data show CDR1 as MDHEN and CDR2 as SYDVKM. Trimming left V 6 bases short and J 6 bases short, with 14 bases between. The CDR3 region is CASSSFRKAGELFF. DNA of the CDR3: TGTGCCAGCAGCAGTTTTAGGAAAGCCGGGGAGCTGTTTTTT.

This clone appeared a single time. This chain links TRBV9 with TRBJ2-5; 7 positions agree with TRBD2. This CDR3 region has 14 residues. Per germline, CDR1 SGDLS and CDR2 YYNGEE. The V gene end was trimmed by 0 bases and the J gene end by 7 bases; junction bases not matched to a gene: 6. The chain's CDR3 is CASSVEGGSGTQYF. In DNA form, the CDR3 reads TGTGCCAGCAGCGTAGAGGGCGGGAGCGGGACCCAGTACTTC.

This chain joins TRBV7-2 and TRBJ1-1; tentative D call: TRBD1 (6 bases). Germline CDR1 reads SGHTA; CDR2 reads FQGNSA. The CDR3 extends over 13 amino acids. The ends were cut back, 1 base at V and 6 bases at J, with 9 bases in the middle. The CDR3 protein is CASSLVRGPEAFF. The CDR3 DNA sequence: TGTGCCAGCAGCTTAGTCAGGGGCCCTGAAGCTTTCTTT.

This clone has at least ten counts. This chain links TRBV30 with TRBJ1-2; D is uncertain. CDR3 length: 13 amino acids. V lost 2 bases and J lost 6, with 13 bases in between. Germline CDR1 and CDR2: GTSNPN and SVGIG (reference sequence). Here the CDR3 DNA reads TGTGCCTGGAGTTTGAGAGGGTGGAATGGCTACACCTTC. Translated, it gives CAWSLRGWNGYTF.

Concerning this clone: Within the sample, other DNA sequences also encode this same CDR3. The chain is built from TRBV7-2 and TRBJ1-1, with D perhaps TRBD1 (5 bases). Germline-derived CDR1 and CDR2 are SGHTA and FQGNSA. CDR3 size: 14 residues. Trimming took off 1 base at V and 1 base at J, with 7 bases between the two ends. DNA of the CDR3: TGTGCCAGCAGCTTAGGCAGGGAGAACACTGAAGCTTTCTTT. This gives the protein CASSLGRENTEAFF.

This chain connects TRBV2 to TRBJ2-1; D is possibly TRBD2 (6 bases). The germline gives CDR1 SNHLY, CDR2 FYNNEI. The CDR3 runs 13 residues. V shed 7 bases and J shed 4 bases, with 11 bases lying between them. The CDR3 here is CASTLATYNEQFF. CDR3 bases: TGTGCCAGCACGCTAGCGACGTACAATGAGCAGTTCTTC.